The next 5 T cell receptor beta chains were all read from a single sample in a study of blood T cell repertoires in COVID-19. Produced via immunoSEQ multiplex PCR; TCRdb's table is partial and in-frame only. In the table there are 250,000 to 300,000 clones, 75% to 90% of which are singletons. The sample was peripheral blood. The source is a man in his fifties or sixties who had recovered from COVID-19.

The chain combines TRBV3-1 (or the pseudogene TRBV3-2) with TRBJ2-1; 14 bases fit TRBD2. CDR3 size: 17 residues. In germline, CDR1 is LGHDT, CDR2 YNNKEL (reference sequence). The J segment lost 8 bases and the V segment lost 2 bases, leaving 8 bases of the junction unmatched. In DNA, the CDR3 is TGTGCCAGCAGCCAAACTGTGGGACTAGCGGGAGTCGATGAGCAGTTCTTC. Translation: CASSQTVGLAGVDEQFF.

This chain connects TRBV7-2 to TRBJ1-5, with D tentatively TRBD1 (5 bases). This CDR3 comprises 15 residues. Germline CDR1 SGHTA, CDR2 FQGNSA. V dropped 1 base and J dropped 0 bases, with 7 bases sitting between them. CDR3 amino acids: CASSLVTDSNQPQHF. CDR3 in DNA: TGTGCCAGCAGCTTAGTGACAGATAGCAATCAGCCCCAGCATTTT.

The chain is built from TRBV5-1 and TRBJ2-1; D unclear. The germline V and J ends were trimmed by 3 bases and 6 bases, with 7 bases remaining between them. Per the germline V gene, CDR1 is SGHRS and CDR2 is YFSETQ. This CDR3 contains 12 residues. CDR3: CASSWAVNEQFF. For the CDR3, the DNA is TGCGCCAGCAGCTGGGCCGTCAATGAGCAGTTCTTC.

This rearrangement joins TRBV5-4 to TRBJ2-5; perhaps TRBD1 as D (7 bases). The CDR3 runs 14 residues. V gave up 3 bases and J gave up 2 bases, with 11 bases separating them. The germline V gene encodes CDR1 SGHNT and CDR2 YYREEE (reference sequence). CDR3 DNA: TGTGCCAGCAGCTCCCCAGGGGGGCAAGAGACCCAGTACTTC. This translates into CASSSPGGQETQYF. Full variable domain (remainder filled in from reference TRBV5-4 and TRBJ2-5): ETGVTQSPTHLIKTRGQQVTLRCSSQSGHNTVSWYQQALGQGPQFIFQYYREEENGRGNFPPRFSGLQFPNYSSELNVNALELDDSALYLCASSSPGGQETQYFGPGTRLLVL.

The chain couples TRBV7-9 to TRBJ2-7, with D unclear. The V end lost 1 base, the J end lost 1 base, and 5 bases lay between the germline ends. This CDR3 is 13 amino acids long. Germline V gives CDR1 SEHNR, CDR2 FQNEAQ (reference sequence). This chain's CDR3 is CASSLGVSYEQYF. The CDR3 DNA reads TGTGCCAGCAGCTTAGGAGTTTCCTACGAGCAGTACTTC.